Shown below are 20 T cell receptor beta chains from a single sample sequenced in a study of T cell repertoires in cytomegalovirus infection. MiXCR was run by TCRdb on the reads, yielding one entry per CDR3 protein. Of about 200,000 distinct CDR3 sequences detected, roughly 9% appear once; the ten largest clones hold about 4.2%. The source material was PBMCs. Receptors originate from a human donor in good health (CMV status not recorded). Some clones in this sample may be carry-over from other donors' samples.

This clonotype was seen a handful of times. The chain employs TRBV6-6 and TRBJ2-7; 10 bases fit TRBD2. With 2 bases clipped from V and 7 bases from J, the junction kept 2 bases outside the gene matches. Germline V gene lookup returns CDR1 MNHNY and CDR2 SVGAGI (reference sequence). The CDR3 is 13 residues long. This CDR3 reads CASSYSGGGEQYF. CDR3 sequence (DNA): TGTGCCAGCAGTTACAGCGGGGGGGGAGAGCAGTACTTC.

This chain links TRBV6-2 or TRBV6-3 with TRBJ2-3, with TRBD1 identical over 7 bases. This CDR3 spans 14 amino acids. Germline CDR1 reads MNHEY; CDR2 reads SVGEGT. V lost 5 bases to trimming and J lost 2 bases; unmatched junction nucleotides: 4. CDR3 region: CASSQGQPTDTQYF. The CDR3 DNA reads TGTGCCAGCAGTCAGGGACAGCCCACAGATACGCAGTATTTT.

This clonotype has a count of ten or more. This chain links TRBV7-2 with TRBJ2-5; TRBD2 agrees at 9 bases. V shed 2 bases and J 2 bases; nucleotides not matched to a gene: 3. The CDR3 runs to 15 residues. Looked up from germline, CDR1 is SGHTA and CDR2 is FQGNSA. The CDR3 DNA reads TGTGCCAGCAGCTTACAGCGGGGGGCTCAAGAGACCCAGTACTTC. This encodes CASSLQRGAQETQYF.

This clonotype was detected only a few times. The chain is built from TRBV7-4 and TRBJ1-2, with a weak D call TRBD1 (5 bases). Trimming took 3 bases from V and 3 from J, leaving 20 bases between them. Germline lookup yields CDR1 SGHVT and CDR2 SQSDAQ. The CDR3 runs 17 residues. CDR3 coding DNA: TGTGCCAGCAGCTTGGATACGAGCGGGGGGAGAGACTATGGCTACACCTTC. Encoded protein: CASSLDTSGGRDYGYTF. The complete variable domain, with remaining parts taken from reference TRBV7-4 and TRBJ1-2, reads GAGVSQSPRYKVAKRGRDVALRCDSISGHVTLYWYRQTLGQGSEVLTYSQSDAQRDKSGRPSGRFSAERPERSVSTLKIQRTEQGDSAVYLCASSLDTSGGRDYGYTFGSGTRLTVV.

This clonotype has only a few counts. The chain has TRBV27 and TRBJ1-2; the D is unclear. The CDR3 has 17 residues. Germline V gene lookup returns CDR1 MNHEY and CDR2 SMNVEV (reference sequence). Trimming took 1 base from V and 0 from J, leaving 15 bases between them. This chain's CDR3 is CASSLYSEFGTNYGYTF. The CDR3 nucleotides read TGTGCCAGCAGTTTATACTCTGAGTTCGGCACTAACTATGGCTACACCTTC.

This clonotype was observed many times. The chain joins TRBV7-3 to TRBJ2-1, with 11 bases that match TRBD2. The ends lost 5 bases at V and 9 bases at J; junction bases unmatched: 9. The CDR3 sequence is 15 residues long. Germline assignment: CDR1 SGHTA and CDR2 FQGTGA. The CDR3 DNA sequence: TGTGCCAGCAGCGTGTCCGGGACTAGCGGCGGTGAGCAGTTCTTC. Protein: CASSVSGTSGGEQFF.

V and J are TRBV28 and TRBJ1-5, with 9 bases identical to TRBD1. CDR1 and CDR2 (germline): MDHEN, SYDVKM. The CDR3 runs 18 residues. V trimming: 3 bases; J trimming: 6 bases; junction bases outside the gene matches: 15. For the CDR3, the DNA is TGTGCCAGCAGTTTGGGGACAGGGTTTATGGGGGGCGTTCAGCCCCAGCATTTT. Translated, it gives CASSLGTGFMGGVQPQHF.

The table lists this clonotype with many counts. The rearrangement joins TRBV7-2 to TRBJ1-1; D remains ambiguous. This CDR3 has 14 residues. The V and J ends lost 1 base and 7 bases respectively, with 13 bases between them. Germline V gene sequence: CDR1 SGHTA, CDR2 FQGNSA. In DNA, the CDR3 is TGTGCCAGCAGCTTAGAGGATTTAGGTAATGAAGCTTTCTTT. Its protein product is CASSLEDLGNEAFF. The full variable domain, completed using reference TRBV7-2 and TRBJ1-1, is GAGVSQSPSNKVTEKGKDVELRCDPISGHTALYWYRQSLGQGLEFLIYFQGNSAPDKSGLPSDRFSAERTGGSVSTLTIQRTQQEDSAVYLCASSLEDLGNEAFFGQGTRLTVV.

This clonotype has a count of ten or more. The J gene is TRBJ1-4, the V gene TRBV11-2; D is perhaps TRBD1 (6 bases). The V gene lost 0 bases and the J gene lost 3 bases, with 8 bases spanning the gap. CDR3 size: 15 residues. Germline assignment: CDR1 SGHAT and CDR2 FQNNGV. CDR3 bases: TGTGCCAGCAGCTTAGATGGACAGTCTAATGAAAAACTGTTTTTT. It yields the protein CASSLDGQSNEKLFF.

This clonotype was observed at least ten times. The chain has TRBV4-3 and TRBJ2-1, with D perhaps TRBD1 or TRBD2 (6 bases each). Looked up from germline, CDR1 is LGHNA and CDR2 is YSLEER. The CDR3 covers 16 residues. V lost 0 bases, J lost 3 bases, and 12 bases lay in between. The DNA for the CDR3 is TGCGCCAGCAGCCAAGAAAGGGGGGCCTACTACAATGAGCAGTTCTTC. Its translation is CASSQERGAYYNEQFF.

V and J are TRBV6-2 or TRBV6-3 and TRBJ1-1; tentative D call: TRBD1 (6 bases). Trimming stripped 11 bases from V and 0 bases from J, with 19 bases between. Germline lookup yields CDR1 MNHEY and CDR2 SVGEGT. The length of the CDR3 is 15 residues. The CDR3 DNA follows: TGTGCCGCACGGACAGCTACCACGCTGAACACTGAAGCTTTCTTT. This gives the protein CAARTATTLNTEAFF.

In this sample, this clonotype turned up many times. This chain connects TRBV6-1 to TRBJ2-7, with 7 positions matching TRBD1. The junction had 6 bases not matched to a gene; V was cut back by 7 bases and J by 3 bases. CDR1 MNHNS and CDR2 SASEGT come from the germline V gene. The CDR3 loop spans 13 amino acids. CDR3 DNA sequence: TGTGCCAGCACGCCAGGGGGTTTCTACGAGCAGTACTTC. Protein: CASTPGGFYEQYF.

This clonotype has ten or more counts. The V gene is TRBV28, the J gene TRBJ1-5, with D possibly matching TRBD1 (5 bases). V was trimmed by 5 bases and J by 2 bases, leaving 10 bases between them. The CDR3 contains 14 residues. Germline V gene sequence: CDR1 MDHEN, CDR2 SYDVKM. For the CDR3, the DNA is TGTGCCAGCAGTCTCAGGGACGGCAATCAGCCCCAGCATTTT. This sequence encodes CASSLRDGNQPQHF.

DNA for the CDR3: TGCGCCAGCAGCCACCGGGAGGGGCGCGAGCAGTACTTC. As protein: CASSHREGREQYF. This chain links TRBV4-3 with TRBJ2-7, with 8 bases lining up with TRBD2. The CDR3 runs 13 residues. CDR1 LGHNA and CDR2 YSLEER come from the germline V gene. V shed 3 bases and J 6 bases; nucleotides not matched to a gene: 4.

This clonotype was seen ten or more times. V is TRBV6-1 and J is TRBJ1-1; D may be TRBD1 (6 bases). V lost 7 bases and J lost 10, with 31 bases in between. This CDR3 has 17 amino acids. Germline V CDR1 and CDR2: MNHNS, SASEGT. The CDR3 DNA reads as TGTGCCAGCATTATGCCCCCAATGACAGGCCCCCCGGGGCGAGCTTTCTTT. It encodes CASIMPPMTGPPGRAFF.

The J gene is TRBJ2-1, the V gene TRBV7-9; TRBD2 matches at 12 bases. From germline, CDR1 is SEHNR and CDR2 FQNEAQ (reference sequence). The CDR3 length is 15 residues. J lost 6 bases, V lost 4 bases, and 4 bases had no gene match. CDR3 bases: TGTGCCAGCAGCTCGACTAGCGGGGGAACCAATGAGCAGTTCTTC. It yields the protein CASSSTSGGTNEQFF.

This clonotype appeared many times. V and J are TRBV5-4 and TRBJ2-3; D is unresolved. Trimming took off 2 bases at V and 5 bases at J, with 12 bases between the two ends. Germline CDR1 is SGHNT and CDR2 is YYREEE (reference sequence). The length of the CDR3 is 14 residues. CDR3 bases: TGTGCCAGCAGCTTTGGATTAGAGAGAGATACGCAGTATTTT. Its translation: CASSFGLERDTQYF.

There are a few counts of this clonotype. The J gene is TRBJ2-7, the V gene TRBV5-1, with D perhaps TRBD1 (6 bases). Trimming left V 1 base short and J 1 base short, with 12 bases between. CDR1 and CDR2 (germline): SGHRS, YFSETQ. The CDR3 consists of 15 residues. CDR3 sequence (DNA): TGCGCCAGCAGCTTGACAACAGGGAAATCCTACGAGCAGTACTTC. Translation: CASSLTTGKSYEQYF.

The chain is built from TRBV2 and TRBJ1-5, with D unresolved. In germline, CDR1 is SNHLY, CDR2 FYNNEI. The V end was cut by 10 bases, the J end by 2 bases, with 12 bases between. The CDR3 has 13 amino acids. The DNA for the CDR3 is TGTGCCACAACAAAGGAGGGCAATCAGCCCCAGCATTTT. It specifies CATTKEGNQPQHF.

This clonotype was observed at least ten times. V usage is TRBV24-1 and J usage is TRBJ2-3, with a tentative D call TRBD2 (6 bases). CDR3 length equals 17 residues. The germline CDR1 and CDR2 sequences are KGHDR and SFDVKD. The V gene lost 3 bases and the J gene lost 2 bases, with 17 bases spanning the gap. DNA for the CDR3: TGTGCCACCAGTGATCCCTTACCGGGAGCCACCACAGATACGCAGTATTTT. Protein product: CATSDPLPGATTDTQYF.